This T cell receptor beta chain emerged from a study of T cells in Graves' hyperthyroidism and ophthalmopathy. Findings and limits, study-wide: Onset of ophthalmopathy came a median 6.5 months after the model predicted it. Most thyroid clonotypes expanded above 0.001 appeared in blood too.

A word on this clonotype: Its antigen is undetermined.

TCR beta CDR3 sequences were amplified from RNA transcripts. The HTBI primer set drove a first-round RT-PCR of the TCR CDR3. MiXCR, applied by TCRdb to the multiplex PCR reads, yields one record per CDR3 protein. The sample has about 350,000 distinct CDR3 sequences, roughly 14% seen once. The V gene end was trimmed by 5 bases and the J gene end by 2 bases; junction bases not matched to a gene: 4. Germline V CDR1 and CDR2: SGHDT, YYEEEE. The CDR3 length is 16 residues. Patients were aged 18 to 65, had disease duration under 2 months, and had newly diagnosed hyperthyroidism. This sequence was found in a woman aged 25-40 years with Graves' hyperthyroidism. This rearrangement joins TRBV5-6 to TRBJ2-5; 15 bases map to TRBD2. The sample taken for sequencing was blood. The CDR3 bases are TGTGCCAGCAGTCCCGGGACTAGCGGGAGGCAAGAGACCCAGTACTTC. It encodes CASSPGTSGRQETQYF.